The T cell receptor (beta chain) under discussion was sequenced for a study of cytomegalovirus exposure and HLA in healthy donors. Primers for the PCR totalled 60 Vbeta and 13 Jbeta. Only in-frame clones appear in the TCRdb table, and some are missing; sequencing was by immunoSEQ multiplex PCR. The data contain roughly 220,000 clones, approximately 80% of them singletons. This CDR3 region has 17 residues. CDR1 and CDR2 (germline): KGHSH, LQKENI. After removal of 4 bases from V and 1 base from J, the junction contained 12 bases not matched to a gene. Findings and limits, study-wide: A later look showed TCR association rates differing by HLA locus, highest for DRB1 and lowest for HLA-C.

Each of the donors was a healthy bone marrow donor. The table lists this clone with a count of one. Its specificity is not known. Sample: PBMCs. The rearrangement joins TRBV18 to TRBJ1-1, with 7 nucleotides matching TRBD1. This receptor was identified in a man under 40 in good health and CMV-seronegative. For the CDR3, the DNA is TGTGCCAGCTCACTGGACCCAGGACAGGCCTCGAACACTGAAGCTTTCTTT. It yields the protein CASSLDPGQASNTEAFF. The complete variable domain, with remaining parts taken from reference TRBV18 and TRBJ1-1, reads NAGVMQNPRHLVRRRGQEARLRCSPMKGHSHVYWYRQLPEEGLKFMVYLQKENIIDESGMPKERFSAEFPKEGPSILRIQQVVRGDSAAYFCASSLDPGQASNTEAFFGQGTRLTVV.